This TCR beta chain was documented in a study of CD8 T cell repertoires and HIV-1 epitope variants. The CDR3 spans 12 residues. After removal of 1 base from V and 9 bases from J, the junction contained 0 bases not matched to a gene. Per germline, CDR1 LGHNA and CDR2 YNFKEQ. On this clone itself: Its antigen is as yet unknown.

Method: immunoSEQ multiplex PCR; TCRdb's copy keeps in-frame clones and lacks some. Of about 2,500 clones in the sample, about 63% were seen once. This clonotype originated in a male donor with HIV. J is TRBJ2-1 and V is TRBV4-2; 7 bases line up with TRBD2. The sample taken for sequencing was cultured CD8+ T cells derived from PBMCs. In nucleotides, the CDR3 is TGTGCCAGCAGCCAAGCGGGGGGTGAGCAGTTCTTC. This encodes CASSQAGGEQFF.